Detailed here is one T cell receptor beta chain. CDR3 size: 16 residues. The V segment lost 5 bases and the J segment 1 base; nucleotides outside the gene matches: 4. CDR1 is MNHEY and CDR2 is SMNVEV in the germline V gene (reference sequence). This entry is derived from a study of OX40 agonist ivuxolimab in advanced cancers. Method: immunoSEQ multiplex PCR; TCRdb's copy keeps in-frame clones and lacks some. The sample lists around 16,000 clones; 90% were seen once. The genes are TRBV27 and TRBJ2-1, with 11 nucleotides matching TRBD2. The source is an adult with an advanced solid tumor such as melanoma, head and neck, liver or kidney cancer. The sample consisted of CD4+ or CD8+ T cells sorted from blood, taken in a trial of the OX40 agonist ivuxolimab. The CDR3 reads CASSRGTSGSYNEQFF. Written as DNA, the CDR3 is TGTGCCAGCAGTCGTGGGACTAGCGGTTCCTACAATGAGCAGTTCTTC.